This T cell receptor beta chain was found in a study of glioma-infiltrating T cells. Using RNA template, CDR3s of TCR alpha and beta were amplified with iRepertoire arm-PCR. TCRdb ran MiXCR on the multiplex PCR reads and lists one entry per CDR3 protein. The sample lists more than 300,000 distinct CDR3 sequences; 35% to 45% were seen once. The study's findings and limits: Above-expected tissue-blood divergence occurred in all gliomas, most in low-grade ones.

This clonotype was counted many times. Its specificity is not known. The CDR3 sequence is 14 residues long. V shed 2 bases, J shed 4 bases, and the junction held 4 bases outside the gene matches. Germline CDR1 is MNHEY and CDR2 is SVGAGI. V gene TRBV6-5 combines with J gene TRBJ1-1, with TRBD1 identical over 7 bases. The material sequenced was glioma tissue, nonneoplastic brain tissue, or PBMCs (not recorded which). The receptor was isolated from a human donor with low-grade glioma or glioblastoma, undergoing nonglioma brain surgery, or in good health (not recorded which). CDR3 sequence reads: CASSYDREATEAFF. The CDR3 DNA sequence: TGTGCCAGCAGTTACGACAGGGAAGCCACTGAAGCTTTCTTT.